The rows below give T cell receptor beta chains drawn from one sample of a study of cytomegalovirus exposure and HLA in healthy donors. TCRdb's copy holds only in-frame clones and misses some; the assay was immunoSEQ multiplex PCR. The repertoire has under 95,000 clones, roughly 80% of them found once; the top ten carry approximately 1.1%. Input material: PBMCs. The receptors derive from a male donor in good health and CMV-seronegative. Each CDR3 is given with its conserved first and last residue.

TRBJ2-1,TRBV5-5,CASSSSGTYNEQFF
TRBJ2-5,TRBV5-1,CASSQGFRETQYF
TRBJ2-1,TRBV11-2,CASSLVGSGSYVPQEQFF
TRBJ2-5,TRBV7-9,CASSALTAGLARGQETQYF
TRBJ1-2,TRBV27,CASSPTSGRHYGYTF
TRBJ2-3,TRBV30,CAWSVPAVDTQYF
TRBJ2-2,TRBV28,CASTKRGGRGTGELFF
TRBJ1-6,TRBV30,CAWKQGNNSPLHF
TRBJ1-2,TRBV2,CARGGRDYGYTF
TRBJ1-4,TRBV6-1,CASSARQGSNEKLFF
TRBJ2-5,TRBV29-1,CSVEDRGAGQYF
TRBJ2-5,TRBV7-9,CASSLMVRPTEEQYF
TRBJ2-7,TRBV14,CASSQDEAIPYEQYF
TRBJ2-7,TRBV5-1,CASSLVTSGTITYEQYF
TRBJ1-4,TRBV5-1,CASSLGTGVEKLFF
TRBJ1-1,TRBV7-2,CASSPTGIVTEAFF
TRBJ2-3,TRBV7-2,CASSSLAGVADTQYF
TRBJ1-2,TRBV6-5,CASSSTGYSLGYGYTF
TRBJ1-5,TRBV4-1,CASSQDGGAYHQPQHF
TRBJ1-2,TRBV7-2,CASSFFKPGGDGYTF
TRBJ1-5,TRBV2,CASSDGGLGNQPQHF
TRBJ1-2,TRBV6-6,CASSSGDSHNYGYTF
TRBJ2-3,TRBV4-2,CASSLGPTDTQYF
TRBJ1-1,TRBV18,CASSPTRDTEAFF
TRBJ1-1,TRBV4-1,CASSQVGQGWAEAFF
TRBJ1-3,TRBV6-1,CASSGGTGAGNTIYF
TRBJ2-2,TRBV4-3,CASSQERGGNTGELFF
TRBJ1-1,TRBV7-2,CASSLALGRDTEAFF
TRBJ1-5,TRBV7-8,CASSRYRDRFNQPQNF
TRBJ1-4,TRBV19,CASSFFSVPGGEKLFF
TRBJ1-5,TRBV29-1,CSVLQGTGNQPQNF
TRBJ2-3,TRBV29-1,CSVGESTDTQYF
TRBJ2-7,TRBV27,CASSLSGLAGHYEQYF
TRBJ2-2,TRBV27,CASRGGLNTGELFF
TRBJ2-3,TRBV4-3,CASSPDRDHSYTQYF